The T cell receptor (beta chain) under discussion was sequenced for a study of a mutant IDH1 vaccine in newly diagnosed glioma. Study-wide background: Sex distribution of treated patients was roughly 60% male and roughly 40% female; mean age was about 40 years. Every participant had undergone radiotherapy, temozolomide, or both before, and most underwent both.

Repertoires were generated with immunoSEQ multiplex PCR, while TCRdb's copy carries only in-frame clones and drops some. The table lists approximately 100,000 clones, around nine tenths of them singletons. This clone was recorded once. Its antigen remains unidentified. Indicated time point: baseline, week 1 (first vaccination visit). Treatment meaning: pre-vaccination baseline after standard-of-care therapy. The donors had new WHO grade 3 or 4 astrocytomas; these were IDH1-mutant and ATRX-lost. Germline V lookup: CDR1 LNHDA, CDR2 SQIVND (reference sequence). Trimming took 3 bases from V and 5 from J, leaving 14 bases between them. The CDR3 is 14 amino acids. Findings and caveats of the study: Variations in leading peripheral T cell clonotypes appeared to have no connection with pseudoprogression.

Sample: PBMCs, taken from a glioma patient treated with radiotherapy, temozolomide or both. The clonotype was recovered from a woman in her forties or fifties with glioma. The chain has TRBV19 and TRBJ2-7, with D possibly TRBD1 on 6 matching bases. For the CDR3, the DNA is TGTGCCAGTAGTATTCAGGGGAGCGTTAACGAGCAGTACTTC. This gives the protein CASSIQGSVNEQYF.